Included here is one T cell receptor beta chain sequence, with context. As yet, its antigen is unknown. Profiling relied on immunoSEQ multiplex PCR, and the TCRdb table lists in-frame clones only, not all of them. The data contain tens of thousands of clones, about 85% of them singletons. The entry originates in a study of T cells in localized non-small cell lung cancer. Between the trimmed V and J ends, which lost 5 bases and 4 bases, there was a span of 17 bases. CDR1 and CDR2 from the germline V gene are SGHVS and FNYEAQ. This CDR3 is 15 amino acids long. General study points: The study linked higher blood T cell density to longer overall survival. One tumor region alone was sequenced, and heterogeneity therefore remains possible. Adjacent lung held a median 57 of the top 100 tumor clones. Of the tissues analyzed, uninvolved adjacent lung showed maximal T cell clonality, greater than tumor.

Sequencing was performed on PBMCs, taken before any cancer treatment. The clonotype was recovered from a man aged 35 to 70 with stage II lung adenocarcinoma. This chain links TRBV7-6 with TRBJ1-1; perhaps TRBD1 as D (5 bases). The CDR3 DNA sequence: TGTGCCAGCAGCCCTGGGGGATACGTTAGCACTGAAGCTTTCTTT. It yields the protein CASSPGGYVSTEAFF. The complete variable domain, with remaining parts taken from reference TRBV7-6 and TRBJ1-1, reads GAGVSQSPRYKVTKRGQDVALRCDPISGHVSLYWYRQALGQGPEFLTYFNYEAQQDKSGLPNDRFSAERPEGSISTLTIQRTEQRDSAMYRCASSPGGYVSTEAFFGQGTRLTVV.